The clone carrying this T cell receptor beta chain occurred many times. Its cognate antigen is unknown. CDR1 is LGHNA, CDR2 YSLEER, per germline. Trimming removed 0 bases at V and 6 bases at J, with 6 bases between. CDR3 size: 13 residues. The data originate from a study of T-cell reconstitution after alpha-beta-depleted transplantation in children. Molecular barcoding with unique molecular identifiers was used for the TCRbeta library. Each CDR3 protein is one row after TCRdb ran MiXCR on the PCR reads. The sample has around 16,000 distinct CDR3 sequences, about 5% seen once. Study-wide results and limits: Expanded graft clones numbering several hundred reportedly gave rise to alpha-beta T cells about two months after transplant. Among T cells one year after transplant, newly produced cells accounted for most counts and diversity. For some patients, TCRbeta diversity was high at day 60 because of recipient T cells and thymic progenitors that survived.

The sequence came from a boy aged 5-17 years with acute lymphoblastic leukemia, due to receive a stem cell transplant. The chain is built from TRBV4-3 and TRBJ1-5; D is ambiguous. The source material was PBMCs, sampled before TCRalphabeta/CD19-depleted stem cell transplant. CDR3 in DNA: TGCGCCAGCAGCCAAGATGTAAGTCAGCCCCAGCATTTT. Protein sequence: CASSQDVSQPQHF.